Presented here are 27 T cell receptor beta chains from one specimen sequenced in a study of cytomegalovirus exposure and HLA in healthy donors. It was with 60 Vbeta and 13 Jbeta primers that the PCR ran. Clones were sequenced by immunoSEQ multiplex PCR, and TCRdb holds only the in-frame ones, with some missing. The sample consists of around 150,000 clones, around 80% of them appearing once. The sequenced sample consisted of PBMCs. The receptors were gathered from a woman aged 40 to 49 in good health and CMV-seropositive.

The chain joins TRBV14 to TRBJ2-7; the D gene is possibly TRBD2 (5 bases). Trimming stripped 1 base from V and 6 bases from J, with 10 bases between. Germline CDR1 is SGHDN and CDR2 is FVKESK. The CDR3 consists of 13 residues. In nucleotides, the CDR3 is TGTGCCAGCAGCCAAGGGGAGAGGACCGAGCAGTACTTC. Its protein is CASSQGERTEQYF. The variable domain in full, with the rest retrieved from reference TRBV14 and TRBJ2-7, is EAGVTQFPSHSVIEKGQTVTLRCDPISGHDNLYWYRRVMGKEIKFLLHFVKESKQDESGMPNNRFLAERTGGTYSTLKVQPAELEDSGVYFCASSQGERTEQYFGPGTRLTVT.

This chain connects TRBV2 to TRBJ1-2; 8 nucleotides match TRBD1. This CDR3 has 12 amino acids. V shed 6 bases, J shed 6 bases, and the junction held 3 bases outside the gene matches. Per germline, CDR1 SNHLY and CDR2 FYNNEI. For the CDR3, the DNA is TGTGCCAGCAGCCCGACAGGGGATGGCTACACCTTC. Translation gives CASSPTGDGYTF.

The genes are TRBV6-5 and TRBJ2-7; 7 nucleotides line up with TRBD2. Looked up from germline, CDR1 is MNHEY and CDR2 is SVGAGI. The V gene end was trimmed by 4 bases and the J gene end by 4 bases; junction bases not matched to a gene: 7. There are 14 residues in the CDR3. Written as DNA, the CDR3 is TGTGCCAGCAGTTTAAGCGGGATAGATTACGAGCAGTACTTC. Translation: CASSLSGIDYEQYF.

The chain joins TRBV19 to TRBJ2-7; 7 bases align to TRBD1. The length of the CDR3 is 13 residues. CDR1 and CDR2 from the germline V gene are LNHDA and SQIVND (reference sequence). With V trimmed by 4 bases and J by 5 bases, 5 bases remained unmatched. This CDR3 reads CASSKGGLHEQYF. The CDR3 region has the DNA TGTGCCAGTAGTAAAGGGGGCCTCCACGAGCAGTACTTC.

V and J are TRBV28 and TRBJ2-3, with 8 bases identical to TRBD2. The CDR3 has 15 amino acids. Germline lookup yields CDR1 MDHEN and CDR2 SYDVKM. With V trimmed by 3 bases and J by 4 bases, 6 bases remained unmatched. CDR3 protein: CASSLVASGPDTQYF. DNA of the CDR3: TGTGCCAGCAGTTTGGTTGCTAGCGGGCCAGATACGCAGTATTTT. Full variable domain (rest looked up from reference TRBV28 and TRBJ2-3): DVKVTQSSRYLVKRTGEKVFLECVQDMDHENMFWYRQDPGLGLRLIYFSYDVKMKEKGDIPEGYSVSREKKERFSLILESASTNQTSMYLCASSLVASGPDTQYFGPGTRLTVL.

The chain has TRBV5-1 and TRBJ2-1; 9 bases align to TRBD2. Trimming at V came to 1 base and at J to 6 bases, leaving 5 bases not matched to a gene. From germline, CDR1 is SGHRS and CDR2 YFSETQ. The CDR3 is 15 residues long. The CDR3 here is CASSLLTSGSNEQFF. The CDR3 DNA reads TGCGCCAGCAGCTTGTTGACTAGCGGTTCCAATGAGCAGTTCTTC.

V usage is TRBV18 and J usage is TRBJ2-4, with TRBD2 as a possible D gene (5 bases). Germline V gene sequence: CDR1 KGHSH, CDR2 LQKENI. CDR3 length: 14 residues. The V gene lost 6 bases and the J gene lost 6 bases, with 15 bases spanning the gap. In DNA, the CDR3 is TGTGCCAGCTCGGACGCCGAGGGTAGAAACATTCAGTACTTC. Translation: CASSDAEGRNIQYF.

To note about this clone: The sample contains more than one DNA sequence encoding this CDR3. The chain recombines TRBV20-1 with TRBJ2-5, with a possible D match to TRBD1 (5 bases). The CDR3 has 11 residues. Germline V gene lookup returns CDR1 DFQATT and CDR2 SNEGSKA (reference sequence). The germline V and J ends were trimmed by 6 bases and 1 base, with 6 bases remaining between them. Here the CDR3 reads CSARVQETQYF. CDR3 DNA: TGCAGTGCCAGGGTCCAAGAGACCCAGTACTTC.

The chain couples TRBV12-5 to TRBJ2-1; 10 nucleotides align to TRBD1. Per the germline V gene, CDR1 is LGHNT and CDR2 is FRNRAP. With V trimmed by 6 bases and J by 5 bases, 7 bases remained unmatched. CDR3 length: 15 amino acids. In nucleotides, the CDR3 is TGTGCTAGTGGCCTCCTAGGACAGGGGGACAATGAGCAGTTCTTC. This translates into CASGLLGQGDNEQFF.

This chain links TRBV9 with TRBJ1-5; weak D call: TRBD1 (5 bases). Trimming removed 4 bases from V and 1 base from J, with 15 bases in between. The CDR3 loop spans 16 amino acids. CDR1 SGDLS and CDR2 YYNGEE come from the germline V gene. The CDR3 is CASSPEEGRSNQPQHF. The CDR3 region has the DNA TGTGCCAGCAGCCCTGAGGAGGGGAGAAGCAATCAGCCCCAGCATTTT.

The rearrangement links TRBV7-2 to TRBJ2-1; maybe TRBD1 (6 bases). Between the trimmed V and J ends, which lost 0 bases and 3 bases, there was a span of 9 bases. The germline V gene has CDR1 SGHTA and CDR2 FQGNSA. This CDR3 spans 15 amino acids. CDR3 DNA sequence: TGTGCCAGCAGCTTAGCGTACAGGGACTACAATGAGCAGTTCTTC. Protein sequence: CASSLAYRDYNEQFF.

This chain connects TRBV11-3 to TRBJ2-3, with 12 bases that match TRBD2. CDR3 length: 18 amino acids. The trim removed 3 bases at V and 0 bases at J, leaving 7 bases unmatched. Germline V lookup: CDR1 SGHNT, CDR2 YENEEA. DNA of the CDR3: TGTGCCAGCAGCTTGGAGATTGGACTAGCGGGGAGCACAGATACGCAGTATTTT. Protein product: CASSLEIGLAGSTDTQYF.

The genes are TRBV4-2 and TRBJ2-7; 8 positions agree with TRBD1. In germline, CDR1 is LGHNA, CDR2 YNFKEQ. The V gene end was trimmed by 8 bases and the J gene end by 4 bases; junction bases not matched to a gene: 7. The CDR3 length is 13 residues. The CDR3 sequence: CASSDRVAYEQYF. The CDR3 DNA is TGTGCCAGCTCGGACAGGGTCGCTTACGAGCAGTACTTC.

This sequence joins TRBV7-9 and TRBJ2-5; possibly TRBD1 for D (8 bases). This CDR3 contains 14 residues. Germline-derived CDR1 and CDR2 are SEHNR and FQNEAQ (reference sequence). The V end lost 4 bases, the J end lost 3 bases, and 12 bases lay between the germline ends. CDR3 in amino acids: CASSSTGGEETQYF. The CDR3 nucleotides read TGTGCCAGCAGCTCCACAGGGGGGGAAGAGACCCAGTACTTC.

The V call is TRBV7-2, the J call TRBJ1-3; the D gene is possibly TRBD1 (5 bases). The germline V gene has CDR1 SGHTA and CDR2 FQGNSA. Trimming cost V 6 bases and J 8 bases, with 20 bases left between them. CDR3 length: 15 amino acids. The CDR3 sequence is CASSLMGPPGDTIYF. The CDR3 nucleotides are TGTGCCAGCAGTCTTATGGGGCCCCCGGGGGACACCATATATTTT.

CDR3: CAISQEGRRSGGDQFF. The CDR3 nucleotides read TGTGCCATCAGCCAGGAGGGACGGCGGAGTGGGGGGGACCAGTTCTTC. The chain joins TRBV10-3 to TRBJ2-1; 7 bases line up with TRBD2. The trim removed 6 bases at V and 13 bases at J, leaving 21 bases unmatched. The CDR3 has 16 residues. CDR1 and CDR2 from the germline V gene are ENHRY and SYGVKD.

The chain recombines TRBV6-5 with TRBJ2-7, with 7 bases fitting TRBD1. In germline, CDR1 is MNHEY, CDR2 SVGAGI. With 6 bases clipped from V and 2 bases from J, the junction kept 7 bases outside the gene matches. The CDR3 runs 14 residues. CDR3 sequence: CASSPQGPTYEQYF. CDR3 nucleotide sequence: TGTGCCAGCAGCCCACAGGGGCCAACCTACGAGCAGTACTTC.

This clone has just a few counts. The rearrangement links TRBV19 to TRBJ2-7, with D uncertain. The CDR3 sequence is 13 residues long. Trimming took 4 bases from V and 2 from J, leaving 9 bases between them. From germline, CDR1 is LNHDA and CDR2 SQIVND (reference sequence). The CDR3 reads CASSNNPTYEQYF. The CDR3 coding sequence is TGTGCCAGTAGTAACAACCCGACCTACGAGCAGTACTTC.

The CDR3 sequence is CASGFSEGNTDTQYF. The CDR3 region has the DNA TGTGCCAGCGGATTTTCGGAGGGAAACACAGATACGCAGTATTTT. The J gene is TRBJ2-3, the V gene TRBV9; tentatively, D is TRBD2 (6 bases). This CDR3 contains 15 residues. Germline V gene lookup returns CDR1 SGDLS and CDR2 YYNGEE. V was pared by 7 bases and J by 2 bases, with 17 bases between.

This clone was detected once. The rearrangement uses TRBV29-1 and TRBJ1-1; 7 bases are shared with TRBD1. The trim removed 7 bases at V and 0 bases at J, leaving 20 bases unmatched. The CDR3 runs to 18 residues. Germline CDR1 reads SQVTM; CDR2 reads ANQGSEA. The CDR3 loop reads CSAPSLGTALGMNTEAFF. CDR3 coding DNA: TGCAGCGCCCCGTCCCTTGGGACAGCTCTGGGGATGAACACTGAAGCTTTCTTT. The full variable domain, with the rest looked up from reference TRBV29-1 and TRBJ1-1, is SAVISQKPSRDICQRGTSLTIQCQVDSQVTMMFWYRQQPGQSLTLIATANQGSEATYESGFVIDKFPISRPNLTFSTLTVSNMSPEDSSIYLCSAPSLGTALGMNTEAFFGQGTRLTVV.

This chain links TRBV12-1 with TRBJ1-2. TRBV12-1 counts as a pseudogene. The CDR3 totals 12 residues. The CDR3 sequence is CASKRGGYGHTF. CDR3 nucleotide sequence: TGTGCCAGCAAAAGGGGGGGTTATGGCCACACCTTC.

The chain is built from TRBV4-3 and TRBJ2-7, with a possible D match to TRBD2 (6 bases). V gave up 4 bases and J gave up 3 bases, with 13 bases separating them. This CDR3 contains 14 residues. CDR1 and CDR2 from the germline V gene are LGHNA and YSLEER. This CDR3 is CASSPRPGDYEQYF. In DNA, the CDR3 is TGCGCCAGCAGCCCTAGACCGGGGGACTACGAGCAGTACTTC.

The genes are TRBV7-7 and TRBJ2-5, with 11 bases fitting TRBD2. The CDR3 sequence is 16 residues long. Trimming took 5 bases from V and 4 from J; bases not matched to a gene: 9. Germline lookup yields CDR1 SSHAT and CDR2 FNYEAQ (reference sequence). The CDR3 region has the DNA TGTGCCAGCAGCCAGGGACTTAGCGGGAGGGTAGAGACCCAGTACTTC. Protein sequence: CASSQGLSGRVETQYF.

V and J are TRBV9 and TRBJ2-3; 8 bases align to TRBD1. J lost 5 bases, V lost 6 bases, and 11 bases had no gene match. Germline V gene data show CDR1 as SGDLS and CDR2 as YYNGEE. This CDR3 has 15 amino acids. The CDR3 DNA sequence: TGTGCCAGCACCGCAATGACAGGGGTGGGAGATACGCAGTATTTT. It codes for CASTAMTGVGDTQYF.

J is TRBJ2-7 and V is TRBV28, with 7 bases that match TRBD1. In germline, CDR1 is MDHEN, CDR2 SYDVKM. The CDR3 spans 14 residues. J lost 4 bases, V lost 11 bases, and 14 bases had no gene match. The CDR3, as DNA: TGTGCCTCCGTAGGTGGGACAGTGTTTTACGAGCAGTACTTC. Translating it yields CASVGGTVFYEQYF.

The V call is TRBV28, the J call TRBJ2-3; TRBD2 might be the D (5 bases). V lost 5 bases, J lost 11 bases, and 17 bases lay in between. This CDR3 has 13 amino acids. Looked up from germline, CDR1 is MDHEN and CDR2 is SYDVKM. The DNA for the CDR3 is TGTGCCAGCAGTGGAACGGGTAGAGGGAGGCAGTATTTT. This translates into CASSGTGRGRQYF.

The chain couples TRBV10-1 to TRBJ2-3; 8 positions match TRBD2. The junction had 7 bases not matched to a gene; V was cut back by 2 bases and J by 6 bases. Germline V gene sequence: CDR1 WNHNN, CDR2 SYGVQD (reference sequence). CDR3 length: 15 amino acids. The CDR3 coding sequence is TGCGCCAGCAGTGAGCTCGGGACTAGTCCGGATACGCAGTATTTT. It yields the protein CASSELGTSPDTQYF.